This T cell receptor beta chain was observed in a study of monozygotic twins with inflammatory bowel disease. The CDR3 contains 14 residues. Germline-derived CDR1 and CDR2 are SGHAT and FQNNGV. Comment on this clonotype: Antigen specificity is unknown.

Overall study results and limits: Subtypes among T cells remained indistinguishable.

From its re-call of the 5' RACE reads, TCRdb lists each CDR3 protein once, without DNA. The table for this sample gives around 230,000 distinct CDR3 sequences. Sequenced sample: blood. The source is a human donor with ulcerative colitis or Crohn's disease, or a healthy co-twin of an affected twin (not recorded which). The rearrangement links TRBV11-2 to TRBJ1-2. The CDR3 loop is CASSLDPAGYGYTF.